This passage covers 9 T cell receptor beta chains from one sample sequenced in a study of blood T cell repertoires in COVID-19. Here immunoSEQ multiplex PCR was the method, and the copy in TCRdb shows in-frame clones only, minus some. Altogether 35,000 to 45,000 clones are present, approximately 86% being singletons, with the ten largest covering 12%. The source material was peripheral blood. The receptors derive from a human donor in a cohort sampled during active COVID-19.

V is TRBV11-2 and J is TRBJ1-6, with TRBD1 as a possible D gene (5 bases). Trimming cost V 3 bases and J 8 bases, with 14 bases left between them. The CDR3 length is 15 residues. The V gene's germline CDR1 is SGHAT and CDR2 FQNNGV. This CDR3 is CASSFVGGSDSPLHF. CDR3 sequence (DNA): TGTGCCAGCAGCTTTGTGGGGGGTAGCGATTCACCCCTCCACTTT.

The J gene is TRBJ1-1, the V gene TRBV6-6; TRBD1 agrees at 8 bases. Germline V lookup: CDR1 MNHNY, CDR2 SVGAGI (reference sequence). The CDR3 loop spans 12 amino acids. V gave up 5 bases and J gave up 11 bases; unmatched junction bases: 7. The CDR3 region has the DNA TGTGCCAGCAGTCCACAGGGGGTAATCGCTTTCTTT. It is translated as CASSPQGVIAFF.

The rearrangement links TRBV7-9 to TRBJ2-7; no firm D call. Trimming removed 4 bases from V and 0 bases from J, with 4 bases in between. The CDR3 consists of 12 residues. Germline V gives CDR1 SEHNR, CDR2 FQNEAQ (reference sequence). The CDR3 sequence: CASSSVSYEQYF. The DNA for the CDR3 is TGTGCCAGCAGCTCGGTCTCCTACGAGCAGTACTTC.

This clone was detected a few times. This chain links TRBV3-1 (or the pseudogene TRBV3-2) with TRBJ2-7; unclear D gene. This CDR3 region has 11 residues. Germline V lookup: CDR1 LGHDT, CDR2 YNNKEL (reference sequence). V lost 0 bases and J lost 9, with 6 bases in between. The DNA of the CDR3 is TGTGCCAGCAGCCAAGAGTCCAGGCAGTACTTC. Encoded protein: CASSQESRQYF.

This clone was seen a single time. V usage is TRBV9 and J usage is TRBJ1-1; a possible D gene is TRBD1 (5 bases). The CDR3 is 16 amino acids. Between the trimmed V and J ends, which lost 0 bases and 1 base, there was a span of 13 bases. From germline, CDR1 is SGDLS and CDR2 YYNGEE. The CDR3 loop reads CASSVVGQGPNTEAFF. CDR3 coding DNA: TGTGCCAGCAGCGTAGTTGGGCAGGGCCCGAACACTGAAGCTTTCTTT.

The chain couples TRBV30 to TRBJ2-1, with 8 positions matching TRBD2. The germline gives CDR1 GTSNPN, CDR2 SVGIG (reference sequence). Unmatched junction bases numbered 11, after V lost 5 bases and J lost 8 bases. This CDR3 spans 14 amino acids. The CDR3: CAWRTSRVGHEQFF. CDR3 bases: TGTGCCTGGCGGACTAGCCGCGTGGGCCATGAGCAGTTCTTC.

This clone has only one observation. J is TRBJ2-1 and V is TRBV29-1; D gene unclear. V lost 0 bases, J lost 0 bases, and 12 bases lay in between. Germline CDR1 is SQVTM and CDR2 is ANQGSEA. The length of the CDR3 is 16 residues. The CDR3 nucleotides read TGCAGCGTTGAAGATCATGGGCAGAGCTCCTACAATGAGCAGTTCTTC. Translated, it gives CSVEDHGQSSYNEQFF.

The chain joins TRBV7-2 to TRBJ1-2; 7 bases map to TRBD1. J gave up 5 bases and V 4 bases, and 7 bases lay outside the gene matches. This CDR3 contains 14 residues. In germline, CDR1 is SGHTA, CDR2 FQGNSA. This chain's CDR3 is CASSSLPGQYGYTF. CDR3 nucleotides: TGTGCCAGCAGCTCTTTGCCGGGACAGTATGGCTACACCTTC. The whole variable domain, filled in from reference TRBV7-2 and TRBJ1-2, reads GAGVSQSPSNKVTEKGKDVELRCDPISGHTALYWYRQSLGQGLEFLIYFQGNSAPDKSGLPSDRFSAERTGGSVSTLTIQRTQQEDSAVYLCASSSLPGQYGYTFGSGTRLTVV.

The CDR3, as DNA: TGCGCCAGCAGCTTGTCGGACTACCAAGAGACCCAGTACTTC. It yields the protein CASSLSDYQETQYF. The chain recombines TRBV5-1 with TRBJ2-5; possible D gene TRBD2, 5 bases. The CDR3 loop spans 14 amino acids. Germline V gives CDR1 SGHRS, CDR2 YFSETQ. V shed 1 base and J shed 0 bases, with 7 bases lying between them.